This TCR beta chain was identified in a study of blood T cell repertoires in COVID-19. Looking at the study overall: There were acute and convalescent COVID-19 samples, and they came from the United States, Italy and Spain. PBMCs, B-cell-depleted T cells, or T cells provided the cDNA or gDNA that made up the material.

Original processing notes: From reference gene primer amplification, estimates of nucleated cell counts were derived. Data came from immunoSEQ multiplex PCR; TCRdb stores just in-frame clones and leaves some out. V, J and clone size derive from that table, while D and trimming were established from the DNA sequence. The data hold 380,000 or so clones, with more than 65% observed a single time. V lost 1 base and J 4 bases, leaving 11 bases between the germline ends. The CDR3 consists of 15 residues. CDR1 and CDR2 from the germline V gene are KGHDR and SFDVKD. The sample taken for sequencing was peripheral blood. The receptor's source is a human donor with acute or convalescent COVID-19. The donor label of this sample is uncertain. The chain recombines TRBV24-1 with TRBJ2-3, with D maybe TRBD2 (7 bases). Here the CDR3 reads CATSDFGGGSDTQYF. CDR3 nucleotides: TGTGCCACCAGTGATTTTGGGGGGGGCTCAGATACGCAGTATTTT.